These 16 T cell receptor beta chains were sequenced from one sample in a study of T cell repertoires in cytomegalovirus infection. TCRdb reanalysed the reads using MiXCR and keeps one entry per CDR3 protein. The sample carries 350,000 to 450,000 distinct CDR3 sequences, 15% to 20% recorded once. The sample was PBMCs. These receptors were obtained from a human donor in good health (CMV status not recorded). Some clones in this sample may be carry-over from other donors' samples.

The chain carries TRBV7-8 and TRBJ1-5; D unresolved. This CDR3 region has 16 residues. CDR1 and CDR2 (germline): SGHVS, FQNEAQ. V shed 1 base and J shed 9 bases, with 19 bases lying between them. The CDR3 DNA follows: TGTGCCAGCAGCTTAGTTCGATTCGAAGGTGGGAGGCCCCAGCATTTT. Its translation is CASSLVRFEGGRPQHF.

In its sample, this clonotype was seen a few times. The chain couples TRBV2 to TRBJ1-1, with no clear D. There are 14 residues in the CDR3. Trimming took 3 bases from V and 0 from J, leaving 8 bases between them. CDR1 and CDR2 from the germline V gene are SNHLY and FYNNEI. The CDR3 is CASSDRSVNTEAFF. The CDR3 coding sequence is TGTGCCAGCAGTGATAGGTCGGTGAACACTGAAGCTTTCTTT. The entire variable domain, with the rest obtained from reference TRBV2 and TRBJ1-1, is as follows: EPEVTQTPSHQVTQMGQEVILRCVPISNHLYFYWYRQILGQKVEFLVSFYNNEISEKSEIFDDQFSVERPDGSNFTLKIRSTKLEDSAMYFCASSDRSVNTEAFFGQGTRLTVV.

This clonotype was picked up a small number of times. The rearrangement links TRBV12-3 or TRBV12-4 to TRBJ2-1; possible D gene TRBD2, 7 bases. The CDR3 runs to 14 residues. The ends were cut back, 3 bases at V and 15 bases at J, with 21 bases in the middle. The DNA for the CDR3 is TGTGCCAGCAGTTTTGGTCTTAGGGGGGGGCCGCCGTTCTTC. Its protein is CASSFGLRGGPPFF.

V is TRBV6-1 and J is TRBJ1-1; TRBD1 aligns across 10 bases. The CDR3 loop spans 15 amino acids. CDR1 is MNHNS, CDR2 SASEGT, per germline. Trimming took 2 bases from V and 5 from J; bases not matched to a gene: 5. The CDR3 loop reads CASSEYGQGDTEAFF. CDR3 nucleotide sequence: TGTGCCAGCAGTGAATACGGACAGGGGGATACTGAAGCTTTCTTT.

The chain combines TRBV10-3 with TRBJ2-7; TRBD1 might be the D (5 bases). V lost 11 bases to trimming and J lost 0 bases, with 14 bases between them. This CDR3 contains 13 residues. In germline, CDR1 is ENHRY, CDR2 SYGVKD. DNA for the CDR3: TGTGCCTCAGGGATCCCCAGCTCCTACGAGCAGTACTTC. Translated, it gives CASGIPSSYEQYF.

The chain is built from TRBV7-9 and TRBJ1-5; weak D call: TRBD1 (6 bases). This CDR3 has 16 amino acids. V was cut by 5 bases and J by 5 bases, with 19 bases left in between. Germline V gene data show CDR1 as SEHNR and CDR2 as FQNEAQ (reference sequence). The CDR3 coding sequence is TGTGCCAGCAGCCCGTCGCAGGAGGGGGGGGATCAGCCCCAGCATTTT. Amino acid sequence: CASSPSQEGGDQPQHF.

This clonotype was counted many times. The rearrangement uses TRBV7-2 and TRBJ2-2, with TRBD2 matching 12 bases. CDR3 length: 17 residues. Per germline, CDR1 SGHTA and CDR2 FQGNSA. V trimming: 1 base; J trimming: 7 bases; junction bases outside the gene matches: 7. Here the CDR3 reads CASSLGLAGGFGGELFF. The CDR3 coding sequence is TGTGCCAGCAGCTTAGGGCTAGCGGGAGGGTTCGGCGGGGAGCTGTTTTTT. Together with reference TRBV7-2 and TRBJ2-2, the CDR3 gives the full variable domain: GAGVSQSPSNKVTEKGKDVELRCDPISGHTALYWYRQSLGQGLEFLIYFQGNSAPDKSGLPSDRFSAERTGGSVSTLTIQRTQQEDSAVYLCASSLGLAGGFGGELFFGEGSRLTVL.

This clonotype was counted many times. The CDR3 bases are TGTGCCAGCAGCTTTATATCTAGCGAAAAACTGTTTTTT. It yields the protein CASSFISSEKLFF. The chain recombines TRBV7-2 with TRBJ1-4; D unclear. Germline V lookup: CDR1 SGHTA, CDR2 FQGNSA. Trimming stripped 3 bases from V and 8 bases from J, with 10 bases between. CDR3 length: 13 residues.

DNA for the CDR3: TGTGCCATCAGTGAGCGAGGAACAGGCAATCAGCCCCAGCATTTT. It encodes CAISERGTGNQPQHF. The V and J genes are TRBV10-3 and TRBJ1-5; D call uncertain. This CDR3 is built from 15 residues. The germline V gene encodes CDR1 ENHRY and CDR2 SYGVKD. Trimming removed 2 bases from V and 2 bases from J, with 10 bases in between.

The rearrangement uses TRBV2 and TRBJ1-3; no clear D gene. The germline V gene encodes CDR1 SNHLY and CDR2 FYNNEI. The CDR3 is 16 residues long. With 3 bases removed from V and 0 bases from J, the gap between germline ends came to 12 bases. CDR3 sequence: CASSDQRTGSGNTIYF. The CDR3 DNA follows: TGTGCCAGCAGTGATCAGCGGACGGGCTCTGGAAACACCATATATTTT.

This clonotype was seen many times. V usage is TRBV7-2 and J usage is TRBJ2-5; 7 bases are shared with TRBD1. This CDR3 is 15 amino acids long. The V gene end was trimmed by 5 bases and the J gene end by 5 bases; junction bases not matched to a gene: 11. Germline V gene sequence: CDR1 SGHTA, CDR2 FQGNSA. The CDR3 loop is CASSKIPTGWETQYF. Written as DNA, the CDR3 is TGTGCCAGCAGCAAAATCCCGACAGGGTGGGAGACCCAGTACTTC.

The chain joins TRBV11-2 to TRBJ2-3, with D perhaps matching TRBD2 (6 bases). The germline gives CDR1 SGHAT, CDR2 FQNNGV. The CDR3 consists of 16 residues. The V end was cut by 7 bases, the J end by 5 bases, with 22 bases between. CDR3 amino acids: CASNARGSWSGDTQYF. CDR3 in DNA: TGTGCCAGCAACGCTCGGGGGAGTTGGTCCGGAGATACGCAGTATTTT.

This clonotype was seen a handful of times. The genes are TRBV11-3 and TRBJ2-3; 10 nucleotides line up with TRBD1. V shed 5 bases and J 4 bases; nucleotides not matched to a gene: 6. CDR3 length: 15 amino acids. The germline V gene has CDR1 SGHNT and CDR2 YENEEA. The CDR3 bases are TGTGCCAGCAGCCCGGGAGGGACAGGGGCAGATACGCAGTATTTT. Translated, it gives CASSPGGTGADTQYF.

The J gene is TRBJ1-1, the V gene TRBV30; TRBD1 agrees at 10 bases. The V and J ends lost 3 bases and 3 bases, in that order; junction bases with no gene match: 4. Germline V gene data show CDR1 as GTSNPN and CDR2 as SVGIG (reference sequence). The CDR3 contains 14 residues. In DNA form, the CDR3 reads TGTGCCTGGAGCCCCGGGACAGGGGACACTGAAGCTTTCTTT. Translating gives CAWSPGTGDTEAFF.

This chain links TRBV4-1 with TRBJ2-2, with a tentative D call TRBD2 (6 bases). V was clipped by 0 bases and J by 2 bases, with 19 bases between them. The CDR3 consists of 19 residues. Germline lookup yields CDR1 MGHRA and CDR2 YSYEKL. CDR3 nucleotide sequence: TGCGCCAGCAGCCAAGACCCCCCGCGCCTAGCGCATAACACCGGGGAGCTGTTTTTT. It translates to CASSQDPPRLAHNTGELFF.

This clonotype was counted at least ten times. V is TRBV7-2 and J is TRBJ1-5; D might be TRBD1 (5 bases). CDR1 is SGHTA, CDR2 FQGNSA, per germline. This CDR3 is 15 amino acids long. V lost 5 bases and J lost 5, with 16 bases in between. The CDR3 loop reads CASSPGQGLDQPQHF. The CDR3 coding sequence is TGTGCCAGCAGCCCCGGGCAGGGTCTTGATCAGCCCCAGCATTTT.